The T cell receptor (beta chain) under discussion was sequenced for a study of blood T cell repertoires in COVID-19. Study background: Both acute and convalescent COVID-19 samples were obtained from the United States, Italy and Spain. In each case, the material was cDNA or gDNA derived from T cells, B-cell-depleted T cells, or PBMCs.

Followed over time, Seattle patients had been enrolled while infection was active. This CDR3 is built from 17 residues. CDR1 and CDR2 from the germline V gene are SGHRS and YFSETQ. Trimming removed 4 bases from V and 2 bases from J, with 20 bases in between. Per the original methods: Reference gene primer amplification gave nucleated cell count estimates. The data were produced by immunoSEQ multiplex PCR, yet TCRdb's version contains in-frame clones alone and is incomplete. V and J calls and clone size follow that table, whereas D and trimming were derived from the DNA. The repertoire consists of approximately 24,000 clones, with approximately 91% occurring once and the leading ten covering about 26%.

The sequence derives from a man aged 70 or older with COVID-19, enrolled during active disease. The sequenced sample consisted of peripheral blood. The chain links TRBV5-1 to TRBJ2-3; D may be TRBD2 (7 bases). CDR3 protein: CASSLGGPRTLTDTQYF. The CDR3 DNA reads as TGCGCCAGCAGCCTGGGGGGGCCCCGAACTCTCACAGATACGCAGTATTTT.